These 17 T cell receptor beta chains came from one sample sequenced in a study of technical replicates of blood from several donors. Assay used: immunoSEQ multiplex PCR; TCRdb lists only in-frame clones, some missing. The sample includes tens of thousands of clones, roughly 95% of them seen just once. The specimen was T cells isolated from PBMCs. The source of these receptors is a human donor in good health.

This clone has just one count. CDR3 residues: CASSFTSGTNEQFF. The DNA for the CDR3 is TGCGCCAGCAGCTTTACTAGCGGGACTAATGAGCAGTTCTTC. The chain uses TRBV5-1 and TRBJ2-1; TRBD2 aligns across 10 bases. V was pared by 2 bases and J by 7 bases, with 3 bases of the junction left unmatched. The V gene's germline CDR1 is SGHRS and CDR2 YFSETQ. The CDR3 contains 14 residues.

The J gene is TRBJ1-1, the V gene TRBV27, with a weak D call TRBD1 (5 bases). Trimming cost V 2 bases and J 0 bases, with 10 bases left between them. The CDR3 length is 15 residues. The germline gives CDR1 MNHEY, CDR2 SMNVEV (reference sequence). Here the CDR3 DNA reads TGTGCCAGCAGTTTAGGCGGGGGACTGAACACTGAAGCTTTCTTT. Translating gives CASSLGGGLNTEAFF.

This clone has only one observation. The CDR3 DNA reads TGTGCCAGCAGTTTACCCCAGATTCCCGGGGAGCTGTTTTTT. Protein: CASSLPQIPGELFF. This chain connects TRBV27 to TRBJ2-2; D gene ambiguous. The V end lost 2 bases, the J end lost 6 bases, and 10 bases lay between the germline ends. This CDR3 spans 14 amino acids. The germline CDR1 and CDR2 sequences are MNHEY and SMNVEV (reference sequence).

This chain joins TRBV19 and TRBJ1-1; D is perhaps TRBD1 (5 bases). Germline V gene sequence: CDR1 LNHDA, CDR2 SQIVND (reference sequence). Trimming stripped 0 bases from V and 1 base from J, with 12 bases between. CDR3 size: 16 residues. In DNA, the CDR3 is TGTGCCAGTAGTATAGATGGGGCAGCTAGGAACACTGAAGCTTTCTTT. It translates to CASSIDGAARNTEAFF.

The chain carries TRBV15 and TRBJ2-2; 7 bases are shared with TRBD1. The CDR3 extends over 14 amino acids. The V gene end was trimmed by 6 bases and the J gene end by 5 bases; junction bases not matched to a gene: 6. Germline CDR1 LNHNV, CDR2 YYDKDF (reference sequence). DNA of the CDR3: TGTGCCACCAGGGCAGGGGGATATACCGGGGAGCTGTTTTTT. The encoded protein is CATRAGGYTGELFF. The whole variable domain, filled in from reference TRBV15 and TRBJ2-2, reads DAMVIQNPRYQVTQFGKPVTLSCSQTLNHNVMYWYQQKSSQAPKLLFHYYDKDFNNEADTPDNFQSRRPNTSFCFLDIRSPGLGDTAMYLCATRAGGYTGELFFGEGSRLTVL.

The CDR3 region is CASSELGTTNTEAFF. CDR3 DNA: TGTGCCAGCAGTGAACTCGGGACAACGAACACTGAAGCTTTCTTT. The chain uses TRBV2 and TRBJ1-1; TRBD1 is a possible D gene (6 bases). Looked up from germline, CDR1 is SNHLY and CDR2 is FYNNEI. This CDR3 region has 15 residues. V lost 2 bases to trimming and J lost 1 base, with 11 bases between them.

The chain couples TRBV6-6 to TRBJ2-7, with 11 bases aligning to TRBD1. The V segment lost 6 bases and the J segment 0 bases; nucleotides outside the gene matches: 4. CDR1 is MNHNY and CDR2 is SVGAGI in the germline V gene (reference sequence). The CDR3 is 15 amino acids. This CDR3 reads CASRLGQGASYEQYF. CDR3 DNA sequence: TGTGCCAGCAGACTTGGACAGGGGGCCTCCTACGAGCAGTACTTC.

CDR3 coding DNA: TGTGCCAGCTCAGCATCGACTAGCGGGGTACAAGAGACCCAGTACTTC. Translated, it gives CASSASTSGVQETQYF. The chain has TRBV18 and TRBJ2-5, with 11 bases lining up with TRBD2. Germline V lookup: CDR1 KGHSH, CDR2 LQKENI. The J segment lost 2 bases and the V segment lost 5 bases, leaving 7 bases of the junction unmatched. The CDR3 covers 16 residues.

As concerns this clone: The junction differs from germline at one of its ends, possibly a read error. The rearrangement links TRBV2 to TRBJ2-7; 8 bases fit TRBD2. CDR1 is SNHLY, CDR2 FYNNEI, per germline. This CDR3 spans 14 amino acids. CDR3 nucleotides: TGCGGGGGGGGAAAGGATCGACTAACCTACGAGCAGTACTTC. It yields the protein CGGGKDRLTYEQYF.

As for this clone: One end of the junction fails to match germline, which may point to a read error. The V gene is TRBV18, the J gene TRBJ1-5, with TRBD1 identical over 8 bases. Germline CDR1 is KGHSH and CDR2 is LQKENI. CDR3 size: 14 residues. The CDR3 bases are TGTGCCACCTCAGACACAGGGGGTGATCAGCCCCAGCATTTT. Translating it yields CATSDTGGDQPQHF. Full variable domain (missing parts from reference TRBV18 and TRBJ1-5): NAGVMQNPRHLVRRRGQEARLRCSPMKGHSHVYWYRQLPEEGLKFMVYLQKENIIDESGMPKERFSAEFPKEGPSILRIQQVVRGDSAAYFCATSDTGGDQPQHFGDGTRLSIL.

In its sample, this clone was seen once. This chain connects TRBV6-5 to TRBJ1-1; D remains unclear. The germline CDR1 and CDR2 sequences are MNHEY and SVGAGI. The CDR3 has 14 residues. Trimming took 4 bases from V and 2 from J, leaving 11 bases between them. CDR3 in DNA: TGTGCCAGCAGTTCCCCCCTCCTAAACACTGAAGCTTTCTTT. This gives the protein CASSSPLLNTEAFF.

The chain recombines TRBV7-9 with TRBJ2-6; D is perhaps TRBD1 (5 bases). The CDR3 totals 13 residues. The V gene lost 8 bases and the J gene lost 0 bases, with 5 bases spanning the gap. The germline V gene encodes CDR1 SEHNR and CDR2 FQNEAQ (reference sequence). The CDR3 region is CASGASGANVLTF. As DNA, the CDR3 is TGTGCCAGCGGGGCCTCTGGGGCCAACGTCCTGACTTTC. Full variable domain (rest looked up from reference TRBV7-9 and TRBJ2-6): DTGVSQNPRHKITKRGQNVTFRCDPISEHNRLYWYRQTLGQGPEFLTYFQNEAQLEKSRLLSDRFSAERPKGSFSTLEIQRTEQGDSAMYLCASGASGANVLTFGAGSRLTVL.

The chain is built from TRBV19 and TRBJ2-5; 8 positions match TRBD2. The CDR3 has 13 amino acids. Germline V gene data show CDR1 as LNHDA and CDR2 as SQIVND (reference sequence). The V gene end was trimmed by 6 bases and the J gene end by 1 base; junction bases not matched to a gene: 1. This CDR3 is CASRLAVQETQYF. The DNA for the CDR3 is TGTGCCAGTAGACTAGCGGTCCAAGAGACCCAGTACTTC.

V gene TRBV5-1 combines with J gene TRBJ2-5, with 11 nucleotides matching TRBD1. This CDR3 contains 19 residues. Trimming cost V 0 bases and J 4 bases; bases outside gene matches: 14. The germline V gene encodes CDR1 SGHRS and CDR2 YFSETQ. The CDR3 DNA sequence: TGCGCCAGCAGCTTGGCAGAAATCGGACAGGGGGCGGTGGGAGAGACCCAGTACTTC. Its protein is CASSLAEIGQGAVGETQYF. The full variable domain, its missing parts supplied by reference TRBV5-1 and TRBJ2-5, is KAGVTQTPRYLIKTRGQQVTLSCSPISGHRSVSWYQQTPGQGLQFLFEYFSETQRNKGNFPGRFSGRQFSNSRSEMNVSTLELGDSALYLCASSLAEIGQGAVGETQYFGPGTRLLVL.

This rearrangement joins TRBV2 to TRBJ2-3, with TRBD2 as a possible D gene (6 bases). Trimming cost V 9 bases and J 0 bases, with 22 bases left between them. Germline-derived CDR1 and CDR2 are SNHLY and FYNNEI. The CDR3 is made up of 17 amino acids. The CDR3 DNA is TGTGCCAGGGAGGGCGGGAACCCTACCCGTAGCACAGATACGCAGTATTTT. Its protein product is CAREGGNPTRSTDTQYF.

The rearrangement joins TRBV28 to TRBJ2-3, with a possible D match to TRBD2 (6 bases). Germline CDR1 is MDHEN and CDR2 is SYDVKM. This CDR3 has 14 residues. Between the trimmed V and J ends, which lost 7 bases and 7 bases, there was a span of 18 bases. The CDR3 DNA sequence: TGTGCCAGCATTTGGCGGGACGGTGCATATACGCAGTATTTT. Translation gives CASIWRDGAYTQYF.

This chain joins TRBV6-4 and TRBJ2-1; D is possibly TRBD2 (6 bases). CDR1 and CDR2 from the germline V gene are MRHNA and SNTAGT. CDR3 length: 18 amino acids. Trimming cost V 0 bases and J 5 bases, with 20 bases left between them. The CDR3 loop is CASSDSKRAGRLDNEQFF. The CDR3 region has the DNA TGTGCCAGCAGTGACTCGAAGCGTGCCGGGAGATTGGACAATGAGCAGTTCTTC.